These 29 T cell receptor beta chains were all obtained from the same sample, sequenced in a study of regulatory T cells in long-lasting Graves disease. The time point is: newly diagnosed GD, antithyroid drugs for less than 3 months. There was RNA extracted from PBMCs, and the TCR library was made from it. Assembly of TCR beta libraries relied on iRepertoire HTBI primers together with Arm-PCR of CDR3 regions. TCRdb reprocessed the multiplex PCR reads via MiXCR and lists one record per CDR3 protein. The sample yields fewer than 450,000 distinct CDR3 sequences, 15% seen once. A further study also used this sample, focusing on T cells in Graves' hyperthyroidism and ophthalmopathy.

This material consisted of peripheral blood mononuclear cells (PBMCs), taken at new diagnosis, from a patient treated with antithyroid drugs. Receptors were obtained from a woman in her 40s with Graves disease.

This clonotype was seen many times. The chain is built from TRBV6-1 and TRBJ1-5, with D perhaps TRBD1 (5 bases). CDR3 length: 15 residues. Trimming cost V 8 bases and J 0 bases, with 14 bases left between them. Germline CDR1 MNHNS, CDR2 SASEGT. The CDR3 loop reads CASDRDAYSNQPQHF. CDR3 in DNA: TGTGCCAGCGACCGGGACGCCTATAGCAATCAGCCCCAGCATTTT.

This clonotype was seen a few times. Given a much more abundant clone one base away, this may be a read error. V is TRBV27 and J is TRBJ2-1; unclear D gene. Germline V lookup: CDR1 MNHEY, CDR2 SMNVEV (reference sequence). CDR3 size: 15 residues. The CDR3 loop is CASSPLVAGDNEQSF. The CDR3 DNA reads as TGTGCCAGCAGTCCCCTCGTAGCCGGAGACAATGAGCAGTCCTTC.

This chain connects TRBV20-1 to TRBJ1-5; no definite D call. V was trimmed by 3 bases and J by 1 base, leaving 7 bases between them. This CDR3 is built from 13 residues. Germline assignment: CDR1 DFQATT and CDR2 SNEGSKA (reference sequence). The CDR3: CSASGQSNQPQHF. CDR3 sequence (DNA): TGCAGTGCTAGCGGGCAGAGCAATCAGCCCCAGCATTTT.

This clonotype was detected many times. The chain is built from TRBV7-2 and TRBJ2-7; 8 bases are shared with TRBD1. The CDR3 totals 15 residues. The germline CDR1 and CDR2 sequences are SGHTA and FQGNSA. V dropped 1 base and J dropped 3; count of bases not matched to a gene: 5. This CDR3 is CASSLGGTGGYEQYF. DNA for the CDR3: TGTGCCAGCAGCTTAGGTGGGACAGGAGGCTACGAGCAGTACTTC.

This clonotype showed up just once. No DNA is shown, since the ends of the CDR3 on it are uncertain; the CDR3 is the one TCRdb lists. This chain links TRBV6-2 or TRBV6-3 with TRBJ2-7. Counting both end residues, the CDR3 totals 15 amino acids. CDR1 is MNHEY and CDR2 is SVGEGT in the germline V gene. CDR3 in amino acids: CASSDFRGTAYEQYF.

Remarks on this clonotype: At one boundary the junction diverges from the germline segment, which might be a read error. The rearrangement links TRBV5-1 to TRBJ2-5; the D is unclear. CDR1 SGHRS and CDR2 YFSETQ come from the germline V gene. This CDR3 has 14 amino acids. The CDR3 sequence: CASSGHSVQETQHF. The CDR3 DNA reads TGCGCCAGCAGCGGGCATAGTGTCCAAGAGACCCAGCACTTC.

The V and J genes are TRBV11-3 and TRBJ1-1, with D maybe TRBD1 (6 bases). Germline CDR1 and CDR2: SGHNT and YENEEA. Trimming took 7 bases from V and 1 from J, leaving 13 bases between them. The CDR3 has 14 residues. Here the CDR3 reads CASTRGRENTEAFF. CDR3 in DNA: TGTGCCAGCACCAGGGGCAGGGAGAACACTGAAGCTTTCTTT.

V usage is TRBV29-1 and J usage is TRBJ1-4, with D possibly matching TRBD1 (5 bases). Germline loops: CDR1 SQVTM, CDR2 ANQGSEA. Trimming stripped 4 bases from V and 2 bases from J, with 20 bases between. The CDR3 is 17 amino acids. Written as DNA, the CDR3 is TGCAGCGTTGGGAACCGCAACCAGGGATTCACTAATGAAAAACTGTTTTTT. It translates to CSVGNRNQGFTNEKLFF.

Ten or more counts support this clonotype. This chain connects TRBV2 to TRBJ2-7; TRBD2 matches 7 bases. The junction had 8 bases not matched to a gene; V was cut back by 7 bases and J by 8 bases. CDR1 is SNHLY, CDR2 FYNNEI, per germline. The CDR3 consists of 12 residues. The CDR3 bases are TGTGCCAGCACTGAGACTAGCATAAAGCAGTACTTC. Protein: CASTETSIKQYF.

The table lists this clonotype with many counts. In nucleotides, the CDR3 is TGCAGTGCCCCCTTGGGGCGGGCTTACCAAGAGACCCAGTACTTC. Its protein product is CSAPLGRAYQETQYF. V and J are TRBV20-1 and TRBJ2-5; D is tentatively TRBD1 or TRBD2 (5 bases each). The CDR3 covers 15 residues. Germline V gene data show CDR1 as DFQATT and CDR2 as SNEGSKA (reference sequence). Trimming pared 6 bases from V and 0 bases from J, leaving 17 bases between.

The table lists this clonotype with many counts. This chain joins TRBV11-2 and TRBJ2-7; D is tentatively TRBD1 or TRBD2 (6 bases each). The CDR3 is 16 residues long. Germline V gene sequence: CDR1 SGHAT, CDR2 FQNNGV. V was shortened by 0 bases and J by 2 bases, with 14 bases between the two germline ends. CDR3 loop: CASSLDVGGATYEQYF. DNA of the CDR3: TGTGCCAGCAGCTTAGACGTGGGGGGCGCGACCTACGAGCAGTACTTC.

This clonotype was counted at least ten times. The chain is built from TRBV7-9 and TRBJ2-1; either TRBD1 or TRBD2 may fit D (5 bases each). The V end lost 4 bases, the J end lost 5 bases, and 12 bases lay between the germline ends. The length of the CDR3 is 14 residues. Per germline, CDR1 SEHNR and CDR2 FQNEAQ (reference sequence). CDR3 nucleotides: TGTGCCAGCAGCTCAGGGTTGGAGGACAATGAGCAGTTCTTC. As protein: CASSSGLEDNEQFF.

This sequence joins TRBV12-3 or TRBV12-4 and TRBJ1-1; maybe TRBD1 (6 bases). With 2 bases removed from V and 4 bases from J, the gap between germline ends came to 8 bases. This CDR3 has 13 residues. DNA of the CDR3: TGTGCCAGCAGTTTACAGGGGCCCACTGAAGCTTTCTTT. It encodes CASSLQGPTEAFF.

In its sample, this clonotype was seen many times. The chain carries TRBV10-3 and TRBJ2-7; 8 bases are a match to TRBD2. The junction had 10 bases not matched to a gene; V was cut back by 0 bases and J by 3 bases. This CDR3 has 17 amino acids. Germline lookup yields CDR1 ENHRY and CDR2 SYGVKD. The CDR3, as DNA: TGTGCCATCAGTGAGTCCGGCGGGAGGTTACCCTACTACGAGCAGTACTTC. Translation gives CAISESGGRLPYYEQYF.

This sequence joins TRBV2 and TRBJ2-7; 12 bases line up with TRBD2. Germline V lookup: CDR1 SNHLY, CDR2 FYNNEI. This CDR3 spans 16 amino acids. J gave up 3 bases and V 0 bases, and 3 bases lay outside the gene matches. Here the CDR3 DNA reads TGTGCCAGCAGTGAAGCGGGGGGACTAGCGGGCTACGAGCAGTACTTC. Protein product: CASSEAGGLAGYEQYF.

The chain is built from TRBV28 and TRBJ2-4; D is unclear. Germline values: CDR1 MDHEN, CDR2 SYDVKM. Trimming cost V 8 bases and J 3 bases, with 17 bases left between them. There are 15 residues in the CDR3. DNA for the CDR3: TGTGCCAGCGGCAGAAGGGCCCCTGGCAAAAACATTCAGTACTTC. This codes for CASGRRAPGKNIQYF.

This clonotype was detected a few times. V is TRBV20-1 and J is TRBJ2-5, with TRBD2 identical over 8 bases. J gave up 1 base and V 4 bases, and 5 bases lay outside the gene matches. Germline CDR1 reads DFQATT; CDR2 reads SNEGSKA (reference sequence). This CDR3 region has 14 residues. Written as DNA, the CDR3 is TGCAGTGCTACCGAGGCGGGGGGCCAAGAGACCCAGTACTTC. It translates to CSATEAGGQETQYF.

V is TRBV28 and J is TRBJ1-3; D is perhaps TRBD1 (6 bases). Germline-derived CDR1 and CDR2 are MDHEN and SYDVKM. Trimming pared 8 bases from V and 4 bases from J, leaving 6 bases between. The CDR3 contains 11 residues. CDR3 DNA: TGTGCCAGCCAGGGGGGAAACACCATATATTTT. Residues: CASQGGNTIYF.

This clonotype was counted many times. V gene TRBV5-1 combines with J gene TRBJ2-3, with D maybe TRBD1 (5 bases). This CDR3 contains 15 residues. Trimming pared 0 bases from V and 0 bases from J, leaving 8 bases between. Germline lookup yields CDR1 SGHRS and CDR2 YFSETQ. CDR3 loop: CASSLVGRSTDTQYF. CDR3 in DNA: TGCGCCAGCAGCTTGGTGGGGCGCAGCACAGATACGCAGTATTTT.

This clonotype appeared once. The gene calls are TRBV11-3 and TRBJ2-1, with D perhaps matching TRBD1 or TRBD2 (5 bases each). Trimming took 1 base from V and 10 from J, leaving 14 bases between them. Germline CDR1 reads SGHNT; CDR2 reads YENEEA. The CDR3 is 14 residues long. This CDR3 reads CASSLGGDSYEQFF. The CDR3 nucleotides are TGTGCCAGCAGCTTAGGAGGGGATTCCTACGAGCAGTTCTTC.

This clonotype was counted at least ten times. The CDR3 nucleotides read TGTGCCAGCAGCCAACTCCCCTTGACTGGGCTTGACGAGCAGTACTTC. The encoded protein is CASSQLPLTGLDEQYF. The chain joins TRBV3-1 to TRBJ2-7; D not certain. Germline CDR1 is LGHDT and CDR2 is YNNKEL (reference sequence). This CDR3 contains 16 residues. V was pared by 2 bases and J by 5 bases, with 19 bases between.

In this sample, this clonotype turned up many times. This chain joins TRBV5-5 and TRBJ2-3; 8 bases fit TRBD2. The germline CDR1 and CDR2 sequences are SGHKS and YYEKEE (reference sequence). V lost 5 bases, J lost 4 bases, and 6 bases stayed unmatched. This CDR3 region has 14 residues. The CDR3 loop reads CASSETGGPDTQYF. The CDR3 nucleotides are TGTGCCAGCAGTGAGACGGGAGGGCCAGATACGCAGTATTTT. Based on the CDR3 plus reference TRBV5-5 and TRBJ2-3, the full variable domain is DAGVTQSPTHLIKTRGQQVTLRCSPISGHKSVSWYQQVLGQGPQFIFQYYEKEERGRGNFPDRFSARQFPNYSSELNVNALLLGDSALYLCASSETGGPDTQYFGPGTRLTVL.

This clonotype was picked up many times. This chain connects TRBV2 to TRBJ2-7; the D gene could be TRBD1 or TRBD2 (6 bases each). The germline V gene encodes CDR1 SNHLY and CDR2 FYNNEI. V lost 10 bases and J 3 bases, leaving 22 bases between the germline ends. This CDR3 has 15 amino acids. CDR3 nucleotides: TGTGCCATAGGGGGGTCCCGCTCCTACTACTACGAGCAGTACTTC. Amino acid sequence: CAIGGSRSYYYEQYF.

The table lists this clonotype with a few counts. This chain joins TRBV4-2 and TRBJ2-3, with no clear D. The V end was cut by 1 base, the J end by 2 bases, with 13 bases between. There are 16 residues in the CDR3. CDR1 and CDR2 from the germline V gene are LGHNA and YNFKEQ. The CDR3 reads CASSQVYNSHTDTQYF. CDR3 sequence (DNA): TGTGCCAGCAGCCAAGTTTATAACAGCCACACAGATACGCAGTATTTT.

This chain joins TRBV28 and TRBJ1-5; 9 bases are shared with TRBD1. This CDR3 has 16 residues. From germline, CDR1 is MDHEN and CDR2 SYDVKM. The V and J ends lost 7 bases and 2 bases, in that order; junction bases with no gene match: 9. The CDR3 DNA is TGTGCCAGCAACCTAATAACAGGGGGCGGCAATCAGCCCCAGCATTTT. Protein: CASNLITGGGNQPQHF.

This clonotype appeared many times. The chain uses TRBV9 and TRBJ2-3; the match to TRBD1 covers 8 bases. The V and J ends lost 4 bases and 0 bases, in that order; junction bases with no gene match: 7. This CDR3 comprises 16 residues. The V gene's germline CDR1 is SGDLS and CDR2 YYNGEE. CDR3 nucleotide sequence: TGTGCCAGCAGCCCCCTGACAGGGGCCAGCACAGATACGCAGTATTTT. Protein: CASSPLTGASTDTQYF.

The chain has TRBV6-1 and TRBJ2-3; TRBD2 aligns across 13 bases. V lost 3 bases to trimming and J lost 5 bases; unmatched junction nucleotides: 5. From germline, CDR1 is MNHNS and CDR2 SASEGT. The CDR3 runs to 16 residues. The CDR3 DNA is TGTGCCAGCAGTGACCGGACTAGCGGGAGCCAAGATACGCAGTATTTT. Translated: CASSDRTSGSQDTQYF.

This clonotype was detected ten times or more. The chain combines TRBV11-3 with TRBJ2-1; D is possibly TRBD2 (6 bases). V was pared by 5 bases and J by 9 bases, with 14 bases between. The V gene's germline CDR1 is SGHNT and CDR2 YENEEA. This CDR3 comprises 13 residues. The CDR3 DNA sequence: TGTGCCAGCAGCCCGGTCGTCGGGAGTGAGCAGTTCTTC. Its translation is CASSPVVGSEQFF.

At least ten counts were recorded for this clonotype. The chain recombines TRBV7-2 with TRBJ2-7; 9 positions agree with TRBD1. V shed 5 bases, J shed 3 bases, and the junction held 5 bases outside the gene matches. Germline assignment: CDR1 SGHTA and CDR2 FQGNSA. CDR3 length equals 14 residues. This CDR3 reads CASSPGTGHYEQYF. DNA for the CDR3: TGTGCCAGCAGCCCAGGGACAGGGCACTACGAGCAGTACTTC.